What follows are 6 T cell receptor beta chains derived from one specimen sequenced in a study of T cell responses to AZD1222 COVID-19 vaccine. Data came from immunoSEQ multiplex PCR; TCRdb stores just in-frame clones and leaves some out. The table includes some 120,000 clones, under 95% detected once. The source material was peripheral blood, sampled on day 0 of AZD1222 vaccination. Receptor source: an adult in good health.

The V and J genes are TRBV28 and TRBJ2-7; possibly TRBD1 for D (6 bases). Germline V gene lookup returns CDR1 MDHEN and CDR2 SYDVKM. This CDR3 spans 15 amino acids. V lost 4 bases to trimming and J lost 5 bases, with 18 bases between them. Written as DNA, the CDR3 is TGTGCCAGCAGTTCAAGCGAACAGGGCCCCAACGAGCAGTACTTC. Encoded protein: CASSSSEQGPNEQYF. Together with reference TRBV28 and TRBJ2-7, the CDR3 gives the full variable domain: DVKVTQSSRYLVKRTGEKVFLECVQDMDHENMFWYRQDPGLGLRLIYFSYDVKMKEKGDIPEGYSVSREKKERFSLILESASTNQTSMYLCASSSSEQGPNEQYFGPGTRLTVT.

V gene TRBV5-1 combines with J gene TRBJ2-2, with TRBD2 matching over 12 bases. The CDR3 covers 17 residues. CDR1 SGHRS and CDR2 YFSETQ come from the germline V gene. Trimming at V came to 4 bases and at J to 4 bases, leaving 8 bases not matched to a gene. The chain's CDR3 is CASSLGTSGSVTGELFF. CDR3 sequence (DNA): TGCGCCAGCAGCCTCGGGACTAGCGGGTCGGTCACCGGGGAGCTGTTTTTT.

The rearrangement links TRBV10-1 to TRBJ2-2; D is unresolved. V was shortened by 5 bases and J by 1 base, with 8 bases between the two germline ends. The CDR3 is made up of 14 amino acids. CDR1 and CDR2 from the germline V gene are WNHNN and SYGVQD (reference sequence). The CDR3 nucleotides read TGCGCCAGCAGTTCCCAGGTGAACACCGGGGAGCTGTTTTTT. As protein: CASSSQVNTGELFF.

The chain joins TRBV6-1 to TRBJ2-4; D gene uncertain. V shed 2 bases and J shed 0 bases, with 17 bases lying between them. Germline V gives CDR1 MNHNS, CDR2 SASEGT. The CDR3 extends over 18 amino acids. The CDR3 DNA reads TGTGCCAGCAGTGAAAGGCTGCCTGTTAGCTTAGCCAAAAACATTCAGTACTTC. Residues: CASSERLPVSLAKNIQYF.

This chain links TRBV5-1 with TRBJ2-5, with no clear D. The CDR3 spans 11 residues. Trimming pared 1 base from V and 3 bases from J, leaving 1 base between. CDR1 and CDR2 from the germline V gene are SGHRS and YFSETQ. CDR3 sequence reads: CASSLKETQYF. CDR3 nucleotides: TGCGCCAGCAGCTTGAAAGAGACCCAGTACTTC.

The rearrangement links TRBV3-1 (or the pseudogene TRBV3-2) to TRBJ1-6; no firm D call. Between the trimmed V and J ends, which lost 1 base and 4 bases, there was a span of 8 bases. The germline V gene has CDR1 LGHDT and CDR2 YNNKEL (reference sequence). This CDR3 is 15 amino acids long. The CDR3 bases are TGTGCCAGCAGCCAAGCCCAGGATTATAATTCACCCCTCCACTTT. This encodes CASSQAQDYNSPLHF.